These T cell receptor beta chains were read from a single sample in a study of cytotoxic CD8 clonotypes in ibrutinib-treated CLL. Repertoires were generated with immunoSEQ multiplex PCR, while TCRdb's copy carries only in-frame clones and drops some. The sample lists 250,000 to 350,000 clones, roughly four fifths occurring once. This sample comprised PBMCs, obtained at disease progression, from a patient treated with ibrutinib. The receptors come from a human donor with chronic lymphocytic leukemia. Each CDR3 is given with its conserved first and last residue. D genes are given only for firm matches. A row's size may be missing; if present it is once, few, many or a size class.

>16|NA|TRBD1|TRBJ2-1|TRBV6-5
TGTGCCAGCAGTTGGTTGGGACAGGGAGTCTACAATGAGCAGTTCTTC
CASSWLGQGVYNEQFF
>13|NA|NA|TRBJ2-5|TRBV7-9
TGTGCCAGCAGCCCCCTACATATCTTAGATATACACTTC
CASSPLHILDIHF
>19|NA|NA|TRBJ2-4|TRBV4-1
TGCGCCAGCAGCCAAGACACCTTCCGGGACCGACTAGCCAAAAACATTCAGTACTTC
CASSQDTFRDRLAKNIQYF
>15|few|TRBD1|TRBJ1-5|TRBV2
TGTGCCAGCAGGAGGGGGACAGGGAGCAATCAGCCCCAGCATTTT
CASRRGTGSNQPQHF
>15|few|TRBD2|TRBJ2-7|TRBV5-1
TGCGCCAGCAGCCACGGACTAGCGGCCTCCTACGAGCAGTACTTC
CASSHGLAASYEQYF
>9|NA|NA|TRBJ1-1|TRBV5-1
TGCGCCAGCGAGCGATTGGCTTTCTTT
CASERLAFF
>15|few|NA|TRBJ1-4|TRBV6-5
TGTGCCAGCAGTTTATACTTGTCTCCGGGTGAAAAACTGTTTTTT
CASSLYLSPGEKLFF
>16|NA|TRBD2|TRBJ2-5|TRBV6-5
TGTGCCAGCAGTTACTCGGGACTAGCGGGAGAAGAGACCCAGTACTTC
CASSYSGLAGEETQYF
>14|few|NA|TRBJ1-5|TRBV28
TGTGCCAGCAGTTTTATGGGGTCAGGTCAGCCCCAGCATTTT
CASSFMGSGQPQHF
>13|few|NA|TRBJ1-2|TRBV19
TGTGCCAGCCGTTCGGGGGGCGGGGATGGCTACACCTTC
CASRSGGGDGYTF
>13|NA|NA|TRBJ2-1|TRBV5-4
TGTGCCAGCAGCCCGAGCTCCTACAATGAGCAGTTCTTC
CASSPSSYNEQFF
>19|NA|TRBD2|TRBJ2-3|TRBV4-2
TGTGCCAGCAGCCAAGATCGACTAGCGGGAAACATTGGCACAGATACGCAGTATTTT
CASSQDRLAGNIGTDTQYF
>14|NA|NA|TRBJ2-7|TRBV9
TGTGCCAGCAGCGCTCGGGACGGATCCTACGAGCAGTACTTC
CASSARDGSYEQYF
>15|NA|NA|TRBJ2-3|TRBV10-3
TGTGCCATCAGTGAGTCTGCGGGGGCTTCAGATACGCAGTATTTT
CAISESAGASDTQYF
>18|few|NA|TRBJ2-3|TRBV7-2
TGTGCCAGCAGCTTAGTTGCCGTCCAGGCTATAAGCACAGATACGCAGTATTTT
CASSLVAVQAISTDTQYF
>15|NA|NA|TRBJ1-2|TRBV6-5
TGTGCCAGCAGTTACTCCCTCCGTGGGGACTATGGCTACACCTTC
CASSYSLRGDYGYTF